The 16 T cell receptor beta chains in this list originate from one sample, sequenced in a study of T cells in Graves' hyperthyroidism and ophthalmopathy. The investigators amplified TCR beta CDR3 regions from RNA transcripts. During a first-round RT-PCR of the TCR CDR3, the HTBI primer set was used. TCRdb called the multiplex PCR reads again in MiXCR, with one record for every CDR3 protein. The table records about 150,000 distinct CDR3 sequences, 22% of them present only once. The sample comprised blood. The receptors originated from a woman in her fifties or sixties with Graves' hyperthyroidism that later progressed to Graves' ophthalmopathy.

This clonotype was detected once. This may be a read error, as it is one base from a much larger clone. The CDR3 DNA is TGTGCCAGCTCACCGGGGAGTTTTATAACCAGCGGGGCCCCCTACGAGCAGTGCTTC. Amino acid sequence: CASSPGSFITSGAPYEQCF. The rearrangement links TRBV7-2 to TRBJ2-7; 7 positions match TRBD2. The CDR3 sequence is 19 residues long. The germline V gene encodes CDR1 SGHTA and CDR2 FQGNSA.

The genes are TRBV6-1 and TRBJ2-3, with 7 bases that match TRBD1. Losses at the gene ends were 4 bases for V and 3 bases for J; bases not matched to a gene: 4. This CDR3 is built from 14 residues. CDR1 and CDR2 from the germline V gene are MNHNS and SASEGT. CDR3 coding DNA: TGTGCCAGCAGTGCGAACAGGGGAACAGATACGCAGTATTTT. It encodes CASSANRGTDTQYF.

This clonotype was counted ten times or more. The genes are TRBV5-1 and TRBJ2-1; 9 bases are a match to TRBD2. The CDR3 loop spans 18 amino acids. The junction had 21 bases not matched to a gene; V was cut back by 5 bases and J by 9 bases. CDR1 and CDR2 (germline): SGHRS, YFSETQ. The CDR3 reads CASRAGPASGVPGGEQFF. The DNA of the CDR3 is TGCGCCAGCAGGGCCGGCCCGGCTAGCGGGGTTCCTGGCGGTGAGCAGTTCTTC.

This clonotype was counted a few times. The chain joins TRBV6-1 to TRBJ1-1; D might be TRBD1 (5 bases). Germline-derived CDR1 and CDR2 are MNHNS and SASEGT. Trimming stripped 4 bases from V and 3 bases from J, with 9 bases between. The CDR3 loop spans 13 amino acids. The CDR3 coding sequence is TGTGCCAGCAGTGTAAACAGGTACACTGAAGCTTTCTTT. Translation gives CASSVNRYTEAFF.

In its sample, this clonotype was seen many times. An end of the junction differs from the germline gene, which may be a read error. V and J are TRBV5-1 and TRBJ2-3, with 10 bases matching TRBD1. Germline values: CDR1 SGHRS, CDR2 YFSETQ. This CDR3 comprises 15 residues. CDR3 protein: CASTLTGGTADTQYF. The CDR3, as DNA: TGCGCCAGCACCTTGACAGGGGGCACGGCAGATACGCAGTATTTT.

This clonotype was detected ten times or more. The chain recombines TRBV11-3 with TRBJ1-4; no firm D call. V was cut by 5 bases and J by 9 bases, with 13 bases left in between. The CDR3 covers 13 residues. Per germline, CDR1 SGHNT and CDR2 YENEEA. The CDR3 here is CASSPLPGKKLFF. The CDR3 DNA sequence: TGTGCCAGCAGCCCCCTCCCCGGTAAAAAACTGTTTTTT.

This clonotype appeared a single time. The chain recombines TRBV12-3 or TRBV12-4 with TRBJ2-1, with 10 nucleotides matching TRBD2. The CDR3 totals 18 residues. Trimming removed 7 bases from V and 4 bases from J; junction bases left unmatched: 16. This CDR3 reads CASIGAGGLADNYNEQFF. CDR3 nucleotide sequence: TGTGCCAGCATTGGGGCAGGAGGACTAGCGGACAATTACAATGAGCAGTTCTTC.

This clonotype was recorded many times. This chain links TRBV4-1 with TRBJ2-7; D is undetermined. Germline assignment: CDR1 MGHRA and CDR2 YSYEKL. CDR3 size: 15 residues. Trimming stripped 4 bases from V and 2 bases from J, with 15 bases between. CDR3 region: CASSPTDVGTYEQYF. In DNA form, the CDR3 reads TGCGCCAGCAGCCCCACTGATGTGGGTACCTACGAGCAGTACTTC.

This clonotype showed up many times. The chain is built from TRBV29-1 and TRBJ2-1; D perhaps matches TRBD1 (7 bases). Per germline, CDR1 SQVTM and CDR2 ANQGSEA. CDR3 length equals 13 residues. With 6 bases removed from V and 10 bases from J, the gap between germline ends came to 19 bases. CDR3 sequence reads: CSVDGRRGPEQFF. CDR3 sequence (DNA): TGCAGCGTAGACGGGCGGAGGGGGCCGGAGCAGTTCTTC.

V usage is TRBV28 and J usage is TRBJ2-1; D unclear. The CDR3 totals 12 residues. Germline V gene lookup returns CDR1 MDHEN and CDR2 SYDVKM. The CDR3 region has the DNA TGTGCTTCAACCGGGCTCAACAATGAGCAGTTCTTC. Protein sequence: CASTGLNNEQFF.

This clonotype appeared many times. The chain is built from TRBV20-1 and TRBJ2-3; 8 positions agree with TRBD2. CDR3 size: 14 residues. From germline, CDR1 is DFQATT and CDR2 SNEGSKA (reference sequence). Germline trimming cut 5 bases from V and 5 bases from J; bases unmatched to any gene: 9. The CDR3 protein is CSAPKAGVLDTQYF. The CDR3 bases are TGCAGTGCTCCGAAAGCGGGAGTTTTAGATACGCAGTATTTT.

In its sample, this clonotype was seen many times. The chain has TRBV6-1 and TRBJ1-1; D call uncertain. The CDR3 totals 13 residues. V was cut by 2 bases and J by 6 bases, with 10 bases left in between. CDR1 is MNHNS, CDR2 SASEGT, per germline. CDR3 coding DNA: TGTGCCAGCAGTGAAAAAACGCCACCTGAAGCTTTCTTT. This encodes CASSEKTPPEAFF.

This clonotype turned up a few times. V gene TRBV7-8 combines with J gene TRBJ1-4; tentatively, D is TRBD1 (5 bases). V lost 5 bases, J lost 7 bases, and 8 bases lay in between. The germline V gene encodes CDR1 SGHVS and CDR2 FQNEAQ. The CDR3 is 12 residues long. The CDR3 DNA is TGTGCCAGCAGCGGGGGGGGTGAAAAACTGTTTTTT. Translation gives CASSGGGEKLFF.

This clonotype was picked up many times. This chain joins TRBV20-1 and TRBJ1-2, with 8 bases identical to TRBD1. The CDR3 runs to 17 residues. Germline assignment: CDR1 DFQATT and CDR2 SNEGSKA (reference sequence). Trimming took 4 bases from V and 4 from J; bases not matched to a gene: 17. Here the CDR3 reads CSATLDRVKGGGYGYTF. The CDR3 DNA sequence: TGCAGTGCTACGTTGGACAGGGTTAAGGGCGGTGGCTATGGCTACACCTTC.

This clonotype occurred many times. The CDR3 nucleotides are TGCGCCAGCAGCCTACACCGGGGACAGTACTACGAGCAGTACTTC. Its translation is CASSLHRGQYYEQYF. V gene TRBV4-1 combines with J gene TRBJ2-7, with 7 bases identical to TRBD1. CDR3 length: 15 residues. Germline V gene sequence: CDR1 MGHRA, CDR2 YSYEKL. Trimming removed 4 bases from V and 3 bases from J; junction bases left unmatched: 9.

This clonotype was detected many times. The chain carries TRBV5-6 and TRBJ2-1; TRBD1 or TRBD2 may be the D gene (5 bases each). Germline-derived CDR1 and CDR2 are SGHDT and YYEEEE. The V and J ends lost 0 bases and 2 bases respectively, with 9 bases between them. This CDR3 is 15 amino acids long. Here the CDR3 reads CASSLGRGPYNEQFF. The CDR3 bases are TGTGCCAGCAGCTTGGGACGGGGACCCTACAATGAGCAGTTCTTC.